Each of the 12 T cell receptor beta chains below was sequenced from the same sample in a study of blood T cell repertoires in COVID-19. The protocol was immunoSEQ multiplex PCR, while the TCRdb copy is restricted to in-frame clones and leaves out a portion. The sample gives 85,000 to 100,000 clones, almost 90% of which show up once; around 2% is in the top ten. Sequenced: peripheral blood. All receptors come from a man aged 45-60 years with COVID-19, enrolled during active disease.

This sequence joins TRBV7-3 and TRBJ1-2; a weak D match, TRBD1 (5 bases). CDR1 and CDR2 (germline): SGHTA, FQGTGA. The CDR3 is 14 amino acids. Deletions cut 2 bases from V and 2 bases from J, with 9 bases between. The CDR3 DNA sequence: TGTGCCAGCAGCTTAGGGGCAGGGAACTATGGCTACACCTTC. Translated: CASSLGAGNYGYTF. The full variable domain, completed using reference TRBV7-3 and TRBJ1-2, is GAGVSQTPSNKVTEKGKYVELRCDPISGHTALYWYRQSLGQGPEFLIYFQGTGAADDSGLPNDRFFAVRPEGSVSTLKIQRTERGDSAVYLCASSLGAGNYGYTFGSGTRLTVV.

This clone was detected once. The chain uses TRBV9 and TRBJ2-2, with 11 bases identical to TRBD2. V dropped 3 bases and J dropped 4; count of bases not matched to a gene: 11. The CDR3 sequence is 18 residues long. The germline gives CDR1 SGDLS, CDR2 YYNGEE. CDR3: CASSARGSGGAITGELFF. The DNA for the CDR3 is TGTGCCAGCAGCGCCCGAGGTAGCGGGGGGGCGATCACCGGGGAGCTGTTTTTT.

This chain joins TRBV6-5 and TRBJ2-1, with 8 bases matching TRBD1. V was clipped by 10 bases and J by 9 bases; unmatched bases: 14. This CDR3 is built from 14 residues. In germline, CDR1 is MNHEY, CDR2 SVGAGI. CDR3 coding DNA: TGTGCCACCGAGAACTGGGCAGGGGGCGGTGAGCAGTTCTTC. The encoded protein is CATENWAGGGEQFF.

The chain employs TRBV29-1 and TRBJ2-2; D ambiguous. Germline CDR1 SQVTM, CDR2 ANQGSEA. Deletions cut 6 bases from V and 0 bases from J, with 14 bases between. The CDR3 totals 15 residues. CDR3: CSVEPGSTNTGELFF. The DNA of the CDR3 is TGCAGCGTAGAACCAGGCTCCACGAACACCGGGGAGCTGTTTTTT.

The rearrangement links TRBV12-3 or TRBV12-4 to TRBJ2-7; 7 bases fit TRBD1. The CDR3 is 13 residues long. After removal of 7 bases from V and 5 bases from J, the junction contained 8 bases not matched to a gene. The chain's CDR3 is CASTPDRAHEQYF. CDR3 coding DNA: TGTGCCAGCACACCCGACAGGGCCCACGAGCAGTACTTC.

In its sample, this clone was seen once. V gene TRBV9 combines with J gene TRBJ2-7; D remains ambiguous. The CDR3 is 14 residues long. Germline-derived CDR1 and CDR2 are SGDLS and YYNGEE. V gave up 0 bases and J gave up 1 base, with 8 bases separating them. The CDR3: CASSVGAESYEQYF. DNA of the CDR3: TGTGCCAGCAGCGTAGGTGCGGAATCCTACGAGCAGTACTTC. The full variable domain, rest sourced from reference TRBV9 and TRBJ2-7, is DSGVTQTPKHLITATGQRVTLRCSPRSGDLSVYWYQQSLDQGLQFLIQYYNGEERAKGNILERFSAQQFPDLHSELNLSSLELGDSALYFCASSVGAESYEQYFGPGTRLTVT.

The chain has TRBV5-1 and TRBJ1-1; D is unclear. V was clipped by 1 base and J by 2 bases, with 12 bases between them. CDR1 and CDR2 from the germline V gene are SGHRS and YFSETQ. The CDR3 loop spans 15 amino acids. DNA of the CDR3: TGCGCCAGCAGCTTGACGGGAAACATTAACACTGAAGCTTTCTTT. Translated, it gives CASSLTGNINTEAFF. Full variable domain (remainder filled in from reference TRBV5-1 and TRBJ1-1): KAGVTQTPRYLIKTRGQQVTLSCSPISGHRSVSWYQQTPGQGLQFLFEYFSETQRNKGNFPGRFSGRQFSNSRSEMNVSTLELGDSALYLCASSLTGNINTEAFFGQGTRLTVV.

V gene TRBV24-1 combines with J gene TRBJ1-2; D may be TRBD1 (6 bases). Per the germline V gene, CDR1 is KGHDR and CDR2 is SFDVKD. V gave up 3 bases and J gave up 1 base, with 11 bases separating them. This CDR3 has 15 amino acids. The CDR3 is CATSDTGTLNYGYTF. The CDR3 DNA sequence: TGTGCCACCAGTGATACAGGGACCCTTAACTATGGCTACACCTTC.

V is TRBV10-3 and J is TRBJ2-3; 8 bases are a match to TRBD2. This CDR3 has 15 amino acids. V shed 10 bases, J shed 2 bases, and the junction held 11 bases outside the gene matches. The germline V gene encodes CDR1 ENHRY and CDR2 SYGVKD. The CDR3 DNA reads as TGTGCCAGCACCGGGGGGGCCAAGGACACAGATACGCAGTATTTT. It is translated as CASTGGAKDTDTQYF.

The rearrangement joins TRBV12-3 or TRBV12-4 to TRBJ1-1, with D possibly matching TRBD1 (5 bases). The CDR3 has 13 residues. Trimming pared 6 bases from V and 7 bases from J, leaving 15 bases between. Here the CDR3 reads CASRIAAGNEAFF. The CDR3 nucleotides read TGTGCCAGCAGGATCGCGGCAGGGAATGAAGCTTTCTTT.

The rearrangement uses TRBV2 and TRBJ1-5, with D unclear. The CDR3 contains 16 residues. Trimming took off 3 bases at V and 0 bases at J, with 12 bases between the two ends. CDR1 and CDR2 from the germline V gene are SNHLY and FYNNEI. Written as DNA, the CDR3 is TGTGCCAGCAGTGAGCCCATTACAGATAGCAATCAGCCCCAGCATTTT. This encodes CASSEPITDSNQPQHF.

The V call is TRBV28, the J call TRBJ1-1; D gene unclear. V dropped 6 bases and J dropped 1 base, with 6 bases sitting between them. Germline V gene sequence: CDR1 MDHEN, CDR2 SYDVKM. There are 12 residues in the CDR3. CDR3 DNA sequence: TGTGCCAGCAGGCTAACGAACACTGAAGCTTTCTTT. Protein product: CASRLTNTEAFF.